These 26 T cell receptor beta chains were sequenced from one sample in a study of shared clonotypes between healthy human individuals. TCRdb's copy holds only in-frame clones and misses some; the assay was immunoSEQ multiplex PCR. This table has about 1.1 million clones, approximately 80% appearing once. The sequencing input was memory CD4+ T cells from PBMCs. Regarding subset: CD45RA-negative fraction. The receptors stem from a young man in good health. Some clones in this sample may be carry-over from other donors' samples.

CDR3 amino acids: CASSSREGGGNTIYF. DNA of the CDR3: TGTGCCAGCAGCTCAAGGGAAGGCGGAGGAAACACCATATATTTT. The V and J genes are TRBV5-4 and TRBJ1-3; no clear D. This CDR3 has 15 residues. Germline V CDR1 and CDR2: SGHNT, YYREEE (reference sequence). The ends were cut back, 3 bases at V and 4 bases at J, with 14 bases in the middle.

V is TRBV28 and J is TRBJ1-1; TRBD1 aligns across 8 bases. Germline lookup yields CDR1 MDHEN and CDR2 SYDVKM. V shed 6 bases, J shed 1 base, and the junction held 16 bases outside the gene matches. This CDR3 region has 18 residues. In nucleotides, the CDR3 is TGTGCCAGCAGATCGGCCCAAAGGACAGGGAGGGGGAACACTGAAGCTTTCTTT. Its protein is CASRSAQRTGRGNTEAFF.

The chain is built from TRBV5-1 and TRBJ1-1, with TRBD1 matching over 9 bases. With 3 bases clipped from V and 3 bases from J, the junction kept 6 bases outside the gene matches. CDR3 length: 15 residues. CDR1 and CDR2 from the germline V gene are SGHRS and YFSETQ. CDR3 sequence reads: CASSYGQGRYTEAFF. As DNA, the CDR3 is TGCGCCAGCAGCTACGGACAGGGGAGATACACTGAAGCTTTCTTT.

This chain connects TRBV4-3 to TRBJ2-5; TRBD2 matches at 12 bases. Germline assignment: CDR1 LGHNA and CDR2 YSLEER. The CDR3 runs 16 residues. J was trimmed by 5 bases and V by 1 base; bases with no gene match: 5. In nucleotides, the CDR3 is TGCGCCAGCAGCCAAGGCCGGACTAGCGGGATGGAGACCCAGTACTTC. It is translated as CASSQGRTSGMETQYF.

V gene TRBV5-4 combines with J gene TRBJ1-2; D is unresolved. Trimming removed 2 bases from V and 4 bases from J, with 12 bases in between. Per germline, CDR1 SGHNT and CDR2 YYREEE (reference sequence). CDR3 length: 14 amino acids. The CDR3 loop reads CASSLGSARYGYTF. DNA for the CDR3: TGTGCCAGCAGCTTAGGTTCGGCGCGCTATGGCTACACCTTC.

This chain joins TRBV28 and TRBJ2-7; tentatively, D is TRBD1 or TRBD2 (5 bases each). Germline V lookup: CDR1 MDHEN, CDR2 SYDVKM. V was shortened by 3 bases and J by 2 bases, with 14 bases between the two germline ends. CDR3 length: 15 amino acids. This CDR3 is CASSLWGTGTYEQYF. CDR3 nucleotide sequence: TGTGCCAGCAGTTTGTGGGGGACCGGAACCTACGAGCAGTACTTC.

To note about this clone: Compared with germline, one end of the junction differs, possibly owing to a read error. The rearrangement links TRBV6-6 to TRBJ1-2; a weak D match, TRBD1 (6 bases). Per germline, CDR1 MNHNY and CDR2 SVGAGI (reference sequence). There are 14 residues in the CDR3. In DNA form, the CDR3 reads TGTGCCAGCAGCTACTACAGGGACGTGGGAGGCTACACCTTC. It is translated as CASSYYRDVGGYTF.

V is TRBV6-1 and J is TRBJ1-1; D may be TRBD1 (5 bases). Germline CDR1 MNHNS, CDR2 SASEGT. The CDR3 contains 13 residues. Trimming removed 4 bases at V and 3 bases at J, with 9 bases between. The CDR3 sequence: CASSVLGDTEAFF. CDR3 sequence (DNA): TGTGCCAGCAGTGTCCTGGGGGACACTGAAGCTTTCTTT.

The CDR3 DNA follows: TGTGCCAGCAGTTATACTCACGGGACAGGACTTTATGGCTACACCTTC. It codes for CASSYTHGTGLYGYTF. This chain connects TRBV6-5 to TRBJ1-2; TRBD1 matches at 8 bases. The CDR3 contains 16 residues. Germline V CDR1 and CDR2: MNHEY, SVGAGI. The J segment lost 5 bases and the V segment lost 3 bases, leaving 11 bases of the junction unmatched.

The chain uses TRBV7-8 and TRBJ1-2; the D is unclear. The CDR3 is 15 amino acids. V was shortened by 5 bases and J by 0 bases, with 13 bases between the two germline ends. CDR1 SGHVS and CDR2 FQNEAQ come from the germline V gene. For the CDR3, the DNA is TGTGCCAGCAGCCTCTGGACCTCCCCTAACTATGGCTACACCTTC. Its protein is CASSLWTSPNYGYTF.

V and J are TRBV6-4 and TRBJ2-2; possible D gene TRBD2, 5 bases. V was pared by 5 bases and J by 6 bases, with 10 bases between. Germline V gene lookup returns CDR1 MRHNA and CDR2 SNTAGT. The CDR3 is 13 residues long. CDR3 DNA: TGTGCCAGCAGTATAGACGGGGCCGGGGAGCTGTTTTTT. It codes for CASSIDGAGELFF.

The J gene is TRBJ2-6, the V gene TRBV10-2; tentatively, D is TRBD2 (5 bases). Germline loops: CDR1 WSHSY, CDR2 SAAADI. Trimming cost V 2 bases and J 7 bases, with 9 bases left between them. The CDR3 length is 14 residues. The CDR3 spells CASSEPGVANVLTF. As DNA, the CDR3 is TGCGCCAGCAGTGAGCCCGGGGTTGCCAACGTCCTGACTTTC.

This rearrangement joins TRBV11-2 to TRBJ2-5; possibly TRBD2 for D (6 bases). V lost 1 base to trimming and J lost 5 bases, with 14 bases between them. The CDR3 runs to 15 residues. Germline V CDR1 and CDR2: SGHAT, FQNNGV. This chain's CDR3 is CASSLAPGVGETQYF. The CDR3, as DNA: TGTGCCAGCAGCTTAGCGCCGGGAGTCGGGGAGACCCAGTACTTC. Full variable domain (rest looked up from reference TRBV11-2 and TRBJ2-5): EAGVAQSPRYKIIEKRQSVAFWCNPISGHATLYWYQQILGQGPKLLIQFQNNGVVDDSQLPKDRFSAERLKGVDSTLKIQPAKLEDSAVYLCASSLAPGVGETQYFGPGTRLLVL.

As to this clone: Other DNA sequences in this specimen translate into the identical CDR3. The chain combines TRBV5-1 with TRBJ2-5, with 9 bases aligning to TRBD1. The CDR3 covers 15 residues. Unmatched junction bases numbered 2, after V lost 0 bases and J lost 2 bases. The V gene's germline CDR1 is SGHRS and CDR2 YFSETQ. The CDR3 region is CASSLGDRDQETQYF. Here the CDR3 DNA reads TGCGCCAGCAGCTTGGGGGACAGGGATCAAGAGACCCAGTACTTC.

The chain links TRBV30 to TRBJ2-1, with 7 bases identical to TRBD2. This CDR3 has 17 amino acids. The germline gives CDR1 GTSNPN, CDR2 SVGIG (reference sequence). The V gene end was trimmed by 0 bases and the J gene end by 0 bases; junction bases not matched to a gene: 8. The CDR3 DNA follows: TGTGCCTGGAGTGTAGTGGGGAGGGCATACTCCTACAATGAGCAGTTCTTC. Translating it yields CAWSVVGRAYSYNEQFF.

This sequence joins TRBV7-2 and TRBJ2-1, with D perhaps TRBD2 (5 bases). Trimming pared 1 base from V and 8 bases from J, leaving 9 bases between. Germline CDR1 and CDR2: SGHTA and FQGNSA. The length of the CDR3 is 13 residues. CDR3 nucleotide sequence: TGTGCCAGCAGCTTAGAAGAGGGCGATGAGCAGTTCTTC. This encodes CASSLEEGDEQFF.

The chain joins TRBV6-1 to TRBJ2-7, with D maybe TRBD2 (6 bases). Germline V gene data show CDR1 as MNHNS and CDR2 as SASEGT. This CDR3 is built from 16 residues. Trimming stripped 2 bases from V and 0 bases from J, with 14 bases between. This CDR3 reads CASSEWGGTSSYEQYF. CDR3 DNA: TGTGCCAGCAGTGAATGGGGCGGGACGAGCTCCTACGAGCAGTACTTC.

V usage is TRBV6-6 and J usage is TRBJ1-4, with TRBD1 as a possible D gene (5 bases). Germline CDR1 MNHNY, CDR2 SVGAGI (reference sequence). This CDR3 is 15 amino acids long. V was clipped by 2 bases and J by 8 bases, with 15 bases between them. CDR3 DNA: TGTGCCAGCAGTTACAGGCAGGGAATAAGAGAAAAACTGTTTTTT. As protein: CASSYRQGIREKLFF.

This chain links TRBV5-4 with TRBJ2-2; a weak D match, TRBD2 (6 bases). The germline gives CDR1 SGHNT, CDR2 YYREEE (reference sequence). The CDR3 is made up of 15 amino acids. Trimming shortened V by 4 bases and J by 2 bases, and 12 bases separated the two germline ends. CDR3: CASSLNSGNTGELFF. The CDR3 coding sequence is TGTGCCAGCAGCCTTAATAGCGGTAACACCGGGGAGCTGTTTTTT.

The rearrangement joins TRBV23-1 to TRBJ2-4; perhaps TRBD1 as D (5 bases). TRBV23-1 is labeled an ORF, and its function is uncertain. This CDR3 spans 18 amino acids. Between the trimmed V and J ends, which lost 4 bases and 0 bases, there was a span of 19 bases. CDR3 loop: CASSPYRWGRVAKNIQYF. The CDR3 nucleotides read TGCGCCAGCAGTCCCTATCGGTGGGGCAGGGTAGCCAAAAACATTCAGTACTTC.

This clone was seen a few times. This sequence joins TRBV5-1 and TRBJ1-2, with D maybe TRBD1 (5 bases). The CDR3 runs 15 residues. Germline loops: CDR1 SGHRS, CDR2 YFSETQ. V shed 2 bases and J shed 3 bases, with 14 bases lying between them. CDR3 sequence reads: CASSFSVTADYGYTF. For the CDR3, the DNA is TGCGCCAGCAGCTTTTCCGTGACAGCCGACTATGGCTACACCTTC.

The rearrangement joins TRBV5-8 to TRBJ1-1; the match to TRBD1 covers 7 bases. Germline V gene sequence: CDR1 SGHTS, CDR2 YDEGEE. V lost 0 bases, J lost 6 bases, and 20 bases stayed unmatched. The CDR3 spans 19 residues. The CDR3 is CASSLGVTRQGRLRAEAFF. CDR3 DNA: TGTGCCAGCAGCTTGGGGGTCACTCGACAGGGCCGATTGCGGGCTGAAGCTTTCTTT.

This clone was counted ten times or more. The CDR3: CASSGPATQETQYF. CDR3 in DNA: TGTGCCAGCTCAGGGCCGGCGACCCAAGAGACCCAGTACTTC. The chain couples TRBV18 to TRBJ2-5; D gene ambiguous. V was cut by 5 bases and J by 1 base, with 11 bases left in between. CDR1 and CDR2 from the germline V gene are KGHSH and LQKENI. This CDR3 has 14 residues.

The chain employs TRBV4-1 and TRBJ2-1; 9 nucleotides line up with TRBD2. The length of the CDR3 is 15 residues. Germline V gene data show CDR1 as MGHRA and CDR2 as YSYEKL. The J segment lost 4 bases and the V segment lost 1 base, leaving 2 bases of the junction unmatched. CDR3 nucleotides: TGCGCCAGCAGCCAAGTCACTAGCGGGTACAATGAGCAGTTCTTC. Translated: CASSQVTSGYNEQFF.

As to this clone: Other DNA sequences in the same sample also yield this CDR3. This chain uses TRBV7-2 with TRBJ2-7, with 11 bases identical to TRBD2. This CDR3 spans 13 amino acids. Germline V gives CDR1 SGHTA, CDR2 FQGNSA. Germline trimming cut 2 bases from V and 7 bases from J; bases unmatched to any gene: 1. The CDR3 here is CASSLRLAGEQYF. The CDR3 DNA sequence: TGTGCCAGCAGCTTAAGACTAGCGGGGGAGCAGTACTTC.

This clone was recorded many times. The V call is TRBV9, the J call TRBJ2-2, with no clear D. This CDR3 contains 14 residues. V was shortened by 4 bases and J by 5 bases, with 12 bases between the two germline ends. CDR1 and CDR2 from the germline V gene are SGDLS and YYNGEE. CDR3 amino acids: CASSPTVGTGELFF. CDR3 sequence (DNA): TGTGCCAGCAGCCCAACTGTGGGTACCGGGGAGCTGTTTTTT.